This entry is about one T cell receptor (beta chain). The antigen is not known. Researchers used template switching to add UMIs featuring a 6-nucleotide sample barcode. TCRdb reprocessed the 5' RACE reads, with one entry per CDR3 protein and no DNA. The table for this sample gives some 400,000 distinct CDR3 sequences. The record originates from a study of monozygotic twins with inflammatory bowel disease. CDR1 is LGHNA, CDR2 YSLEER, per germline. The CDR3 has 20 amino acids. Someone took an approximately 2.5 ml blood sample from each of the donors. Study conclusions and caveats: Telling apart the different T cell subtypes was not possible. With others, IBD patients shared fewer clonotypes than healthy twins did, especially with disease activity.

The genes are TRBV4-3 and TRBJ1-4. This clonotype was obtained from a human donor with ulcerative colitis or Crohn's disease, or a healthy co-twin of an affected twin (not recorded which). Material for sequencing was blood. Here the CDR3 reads CASSQEVVTRANPTNEKLFF.